The following is a T cell receptor (beta chain) sequence with its context. The antigen is not known. PCR involved 60 Vbeta and 13 Jbeta primers. Per the original methods: A later analysis counted approximately 80 million unique TCR beta chains, 9.5 million to 13 million shared. Assay used: immunoSEQ multiplex PCR; TCRdb lists only in-frame clones, some missing. V and J calls plus clone size are reproduced from that table; the DNA served to infer D and trimming. The repertoire holds under 250,000 clones, with roughly 79% as singletons. Looked up from germline, CDR1 is SEHNR and CDR2 is FQNEAQ (reference sequence). The CDR3 totals 17 residues. Trimming took off 5 bases at V and 5 bases at J, with 21 bases between the two ends. This entry comes from a study of cytomegalovirus exposure and HLA in healthy donors. Overall study: Earlier sequencing of 150 million to 200 million T cells yielded 100 million to 120 million unique TCR beta sequences.

Study findings and constraints: Sequence variants that were highly shared formed a cluster that was likely a sequencing artifact.

The TCR sequence derives from a man aged 25 to 40 in good health and CMV-seronegative. The sample consisted of PBMCs. This sequence joins TRBV7-9 and TRBJ2-2; D might be TRBD1 (6 bases). For the CDR3, the DNA is TGTGCCAGCAGCAGTCGGGACACCGGGGAAGTTACCGGGGAGCTGTTTTTT. This translates into CASSSRDTGEVTGELFF.